This T cell receptor (beta chain) is drawn from a study of T cells in Graves' hyperthyroidism and ophthalmopathy. Study-wide results and limits: Through a model of 13 V-J features, ophthalmopathy was separated from stable hyperthyroidism.

The source material, RNA transcripts, was used to amplify TCR beta CDR3 regions. First-round RT-PCR of the TCR CDR3 relied on the HTBI primer set. TCRdb re-called the multiplex PCR reads through MiXCR, storing one row per CDR3 protein. This table has around 450,000 distinct CDR3 sequences, around 15% appearing once. Worth noting for this clonotype: The antigen remains unidentified.

The CDR3 covers 14 residues. From germline, CDR1 is MNHEY and CDR2 SVGEGT. Between the trimmed V and J ends, which lost 0 bases and 6 bases, there was a span of 12 bases. Fresh peripheral blood, 9.5 to 10 ml of it, supplied the PBMCs. Sequencing was done on a sample of blood. This sequence was found in a woman aged 18 to 35 with Graves' hyperthyroidism. The rearrangement links TRBV6-2 or TRBV6-3 to TRBJ2-7; D not certain. As DNA, the CDR3 is TGTGCCAGCAGTTACTCTCGACTGGCAAGCGAGCAGTACTTC. Its translation: CASSYSRLASEQYF.